This T cell receptor (beta chain) was documented in a study of vaccination effects on CD4 cells after COVID-19. Study details: The median interval between the second dose and post-vaccine sampling was 72 days.

The method was immunoSEQ multiplex PCR; TCRdb's version includes in-frame clones alone and lacks a portion of them. The sample lists around 30,000 clones; 70% to 75% were seen once. Worth noting for this clone: Its antigen is not known.

Sequencing in the ViraFEST assay came after antigen-specific CD4+ T cells had been expanded with viral peptide pools, which were used to stimulate PBMC. Investigators separated out CD4+ T cells once about eleven days of culture had passed. Participants received two doses of either the BNT162b2 or mRNA-1273 vaccine. The length of the CDR3 is 16 residues. The V and J ends lost 1 base and 3 bases, in that order; junction bases with no gene match: 8. Germline V gene data show CDR1 as ENHRY and CDR2 as SYGVKD. This chain joins TRBV10-3 and TRBJ2-5; 7 nucleotides match TRBD1. This receptor was obtained from a human donor who received a COVID-19 vaccine. This sample comprised CD4+ T cells from PBMCs cultured with HCoV-229E spike peptides, obtained after COVID-19 vaccination. This CDR3 is CAISELSFDREETQYF. The DNA for the CDR3 is TGTGCCATCAGTGAGTTATCCTTTGACAGGGAAGAGACCCAGTACTTC.